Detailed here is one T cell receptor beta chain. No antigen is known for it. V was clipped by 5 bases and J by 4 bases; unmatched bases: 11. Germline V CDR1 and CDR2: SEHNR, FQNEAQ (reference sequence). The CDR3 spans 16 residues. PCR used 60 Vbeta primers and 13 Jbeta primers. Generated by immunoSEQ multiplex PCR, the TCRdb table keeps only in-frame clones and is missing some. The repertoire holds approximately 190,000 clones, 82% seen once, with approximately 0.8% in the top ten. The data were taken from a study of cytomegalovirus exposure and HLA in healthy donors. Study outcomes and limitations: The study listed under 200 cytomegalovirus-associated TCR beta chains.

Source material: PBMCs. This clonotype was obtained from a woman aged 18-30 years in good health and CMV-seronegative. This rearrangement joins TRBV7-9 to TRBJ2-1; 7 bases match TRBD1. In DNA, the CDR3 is TGTGCCAGCAGCATAAGACCGGGACAGCCTTACAATGAGCAGTTCTTC. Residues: CASSIRPGQPYNEQFF.